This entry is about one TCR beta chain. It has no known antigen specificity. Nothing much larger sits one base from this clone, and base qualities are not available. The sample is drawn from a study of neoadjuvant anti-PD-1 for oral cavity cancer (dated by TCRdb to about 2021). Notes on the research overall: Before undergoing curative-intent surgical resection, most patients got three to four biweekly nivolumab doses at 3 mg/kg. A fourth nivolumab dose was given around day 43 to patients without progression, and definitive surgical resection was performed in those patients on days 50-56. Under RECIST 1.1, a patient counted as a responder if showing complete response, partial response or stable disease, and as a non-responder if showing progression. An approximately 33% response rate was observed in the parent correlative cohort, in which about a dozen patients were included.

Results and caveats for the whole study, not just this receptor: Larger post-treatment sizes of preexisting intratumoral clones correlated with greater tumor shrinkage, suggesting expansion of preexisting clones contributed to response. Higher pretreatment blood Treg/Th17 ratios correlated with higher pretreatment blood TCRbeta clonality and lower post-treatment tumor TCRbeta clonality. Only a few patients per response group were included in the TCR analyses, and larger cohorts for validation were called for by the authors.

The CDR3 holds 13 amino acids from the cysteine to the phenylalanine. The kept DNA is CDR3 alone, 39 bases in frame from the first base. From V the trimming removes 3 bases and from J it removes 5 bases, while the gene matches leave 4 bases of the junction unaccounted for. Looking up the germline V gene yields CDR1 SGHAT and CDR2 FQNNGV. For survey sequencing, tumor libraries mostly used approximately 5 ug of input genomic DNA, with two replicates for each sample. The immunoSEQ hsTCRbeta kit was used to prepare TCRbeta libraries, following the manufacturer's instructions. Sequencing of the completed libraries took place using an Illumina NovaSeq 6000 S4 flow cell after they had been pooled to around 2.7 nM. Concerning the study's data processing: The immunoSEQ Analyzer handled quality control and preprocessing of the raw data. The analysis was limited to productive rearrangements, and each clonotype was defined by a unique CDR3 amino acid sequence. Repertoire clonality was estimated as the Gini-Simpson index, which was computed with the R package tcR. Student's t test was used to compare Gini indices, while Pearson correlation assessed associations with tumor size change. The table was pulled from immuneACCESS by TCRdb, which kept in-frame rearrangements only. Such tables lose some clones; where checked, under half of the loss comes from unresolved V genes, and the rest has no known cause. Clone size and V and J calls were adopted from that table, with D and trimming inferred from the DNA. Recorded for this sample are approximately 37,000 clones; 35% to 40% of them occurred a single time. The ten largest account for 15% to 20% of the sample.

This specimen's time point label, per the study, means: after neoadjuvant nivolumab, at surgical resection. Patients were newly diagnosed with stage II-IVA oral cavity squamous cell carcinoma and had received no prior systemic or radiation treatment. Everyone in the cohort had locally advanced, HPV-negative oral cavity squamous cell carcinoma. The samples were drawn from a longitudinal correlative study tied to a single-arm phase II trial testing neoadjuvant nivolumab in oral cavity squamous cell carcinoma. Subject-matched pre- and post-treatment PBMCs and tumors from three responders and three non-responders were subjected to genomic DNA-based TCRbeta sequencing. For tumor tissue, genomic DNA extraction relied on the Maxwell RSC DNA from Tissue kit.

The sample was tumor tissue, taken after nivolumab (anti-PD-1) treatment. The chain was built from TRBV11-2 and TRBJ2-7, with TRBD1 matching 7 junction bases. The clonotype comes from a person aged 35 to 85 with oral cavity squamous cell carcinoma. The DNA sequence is TGTGCCAGCAGCTTGAACAGGGGCAACGAGCAGTACTTC. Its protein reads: CASSLNRGNEQYF.